This TCR beta chain was sequenced during a study of technical replicates of blood from a few donors. Trimming cost V 10 bases and J 5 bases; bases outside gene matches: 10. The germline CDR1 and CDR2 sequences are MNHEY and SVGAGI. The CDR3 runs to 14 residues. The assay was immunoSEQ multiplex PCR, and TCRdb's table has in-frame clones only and misses some. The data hold under 95,000 clones, with roughly 94% observed a single time. The rearrangement links TRBV6-5 to TRBJ2-7; the match to TRBD1 covers 11 bases. The clonotype was recovered from a human donor in good health. What was sequenced was T cells isolated from PBMCs. This CDR3 reads CATDGGTGGNEQYF. CDR3 nucleotides: TGTGCCACCGACGGAGGGACAGGGGGTAACGAGCAGTACTTC.